The 7 T cell receptor beta chains in this list originate from one sample, sequenced in a study of CD8 T cells in ankylosing spondylitis. TCRdb passed the 5' RACE reads through MiXCR, listing each CDR3 protein once. Here the sample spans some 200,000 distinct CDR3 sequences, around 13% being singletons. Specimen: blood, either unsorted or a sorted T cell fraction (not recorded which). The receptor source for this set is a male donor with ankylosing spondylitis or in good health (not recorded which).

V and J are TRBV20-1 and TRBJ2-3, with 9 positions matching TRBD2. The germline CDR1 and CDR2 sequences are DFQATT and SNEGSKA (reference sequence). The CDR3 consists of 17 residues. J was trimmed by 2 bases and V by 2 bases; bases with no gene match: 11. CDR3 in amino acids: CSARLAGSSTFTDTQYF. The CDR3 DNA follows: TGCAGTGCTAGACTAGCGGGGAGCTCCACGTTCACAGATACGCAGTATTTT.

This clonotype was counted between two and nine times. The chain carries TRBV29-1 and TRBJ2-1, with 10 bases lining up with TRBD2. The ends lost 4 bases at V and 3 bases at J; junction bases unmatched: 3. The germline gives CDR1 SQVTM, CDR2 ANQGSEA. The CDR3 is 14 amino acids. The CDR3 is CSVARLAGYNEQFF. The CDR3 DNA reads TGCAGCGTTGCCAGACTAGCGGGCTACAATGAGCAGTTCTTC.

The sample holds a few counts of this clonotype. The rearrangement joins TRBV4-2 to TRBJ2-3; TRBD2 agrees at 7 bases. This CDR3 is built from 17 residues. Germline V gene data show CDR1 as LGHNA and CDR2 as YNFKEQ. J gave up 6 bases and V 2 bases, and 14 bases lay outside the gene matches. The CDR3 DNA is TGTGCCAGCAGCCAAAGGGACGGGGCAGGGAGGGGCGATACGCAGTATTTT. Translated: CASSQRDGAGRGDTQYF.

The chain uses TRBV9 and TRBJ2-7; D might be TRBD1 (6 bases). Germline V CDR1 and CDR2: SGDLS, YYNGEE. V dropped 5 bases and J dropped 5 bases, with 11 bases sitting between them. CDR3 length equals 12 residues. CDR3 coding DNA: TGTGCCAGCAGTCCAACAGGGCACGAGCAGTACTTC. This codes for CASSPTGHEQYF.

This clonotype was picked up many times. V usage is TRBV6-5 and J usage is TRBJ1-4, with 7 bases aligning to TRBD1. V trimming: 0 bases; J trimming: 8 bases; junction bases outside the gene matches: 6. CDR1 is MNHEY and CDR2 is SVGAGI in the germline V gene. This CDR3 has 15 residues. The CDR3 sequence is CASSYSTGLGEKLFF. The CDR3 nucleotides read TGTGCCAGCAGTTACTCGACAGGGTTAGGGGAAAAACTGTTTTTT.

This chain joins TRBV25-1 and TRBJ1-4, with D unresolved. Trimming stripped 10 bases from V and 5 bases from J, with 17 bases between. The CDR3 contains 14 residues. The germline CDR1 and CDR2 sequences are MGHDK and SYGVNS. CDR3 coding DNA: TGTGCCACCCTACGGGAGACGGAGAATGAAAAACTGTTTTTT. This gives the protein CATLRETENEKLFF. The variable domain in full, completed from reference TRBV25-1 and TRBJ1-4, reads EADIYQTPRYLVIGTGKKITLECSQTMGHDKMYWYQQDPGMELHLIHYSYGVNSTEKGDLSSESTVSRIRTEHFPLTLESARPSHTSQYLCATLRETENEKLFFGSGTQLSVL.

This chain uses TRBV7-9 with TRBJ2-7; D is unclear. V was trimmed by 1 base and J by 5 bases, leaving 6 bases between them. Germline V CDR1 and CDR2: SEHNR, FQNEAQ (reference sequence). CDR3 size: 12 residues. CDR3 loop: CASSLVTHEQYF. CDR3 DNA sequence: TGTGCCAGCAGCTTAGTTACGCACGAGCAGTACTTC.